This T cell receptor beta chain was sequenced for a study of early T cells in non-severe SARS-CoV-2 infection. Notes on the study in general: Comparison of clonotypes with VDJdb favored anti-spike CD8 responses while missing private and CD4 specificities.

The CDR3 loop spans 11 amino acids. Per germline, CDR1 SGDLS and CDR2 YYNGEE. Trimming left V 9 bases short and J 7 bases short, with 10 bases between. TCRdb independently ran MiXCR on the 5' RACE reads; one entry per CDR3 protein. The sample contains 68,000 or so distinct CDR3 sequences, about 12% of which appear only once. This clonotype appeared many times. Its target is not known. The chain uses TRBV9 and TRBJ1-4; weak D call: TRBD1 (5 bases). The sequence came from an adult who was a healthcare worker with PCR-confirmed SARS-CoV-2 infection or an uninfected control (not recorded which). Material for sequencing was whole blood. The CDR3 reads CATGVFEKLFF. The DNA for the CDR3 is TGTGCCACGGGGGTGTTTGAAAAACTGTTTTTT.